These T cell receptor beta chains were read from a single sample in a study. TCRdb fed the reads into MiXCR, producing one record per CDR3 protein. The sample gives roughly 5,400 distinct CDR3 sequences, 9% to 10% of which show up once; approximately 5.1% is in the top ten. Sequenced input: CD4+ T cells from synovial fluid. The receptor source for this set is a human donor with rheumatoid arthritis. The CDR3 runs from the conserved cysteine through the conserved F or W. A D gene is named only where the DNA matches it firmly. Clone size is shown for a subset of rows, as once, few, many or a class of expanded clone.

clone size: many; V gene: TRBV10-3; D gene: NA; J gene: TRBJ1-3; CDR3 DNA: TGTGCCATCGGACAGTCCGGAAACACCATATATTTT; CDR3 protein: CAIGQSGNTIYF
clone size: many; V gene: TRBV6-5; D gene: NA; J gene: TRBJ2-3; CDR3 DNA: TGTGCCAGCAGACCGCAGGGGTTTCGTTGGGATACGCAGTATTTT; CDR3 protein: CASRPQGFRWDTQYF
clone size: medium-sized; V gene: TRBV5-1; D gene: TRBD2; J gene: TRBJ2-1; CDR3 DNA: TGCGCCAGCAGCTTGGATGCTAGCGGGAGGCGTGAGCAGTTCTTC; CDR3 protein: CASSLDASGRREQFF
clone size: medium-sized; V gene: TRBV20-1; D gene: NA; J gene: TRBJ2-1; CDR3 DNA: TGCAGTGCTAGAGATCTGCCCCGAGCGCAGTTCTTC; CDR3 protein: CSARDLPRAQFF
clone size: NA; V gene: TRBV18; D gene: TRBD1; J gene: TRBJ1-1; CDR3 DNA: TGTGCCAGCTCACTACAGGACAGGGAGGTTGGGAACACTGAAGCTTTCTTT; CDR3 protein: CASSLQDREVGNTEAFF
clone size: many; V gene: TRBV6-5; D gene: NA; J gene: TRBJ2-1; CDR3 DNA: TGTGCCACCACACGATGGCAACAGAGCTCCTACAATGAGCAGTTCTTC; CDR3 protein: CATTRWQQSSYNEQFF
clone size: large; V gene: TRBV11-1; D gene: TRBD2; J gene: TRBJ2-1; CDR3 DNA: TGTGCCAGCAGCTTATTCCGCACTAGCGGGAACAATGAGCAGTTCTTC; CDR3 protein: CASSLFRTSGNNEQFF
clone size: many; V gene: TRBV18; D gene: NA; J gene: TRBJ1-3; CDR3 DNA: TGTGCCAGCTCCCCCGGGACCGTGAACTCTGGAAACACCATATATTTT; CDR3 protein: CASSPGTVNSGNTIYF
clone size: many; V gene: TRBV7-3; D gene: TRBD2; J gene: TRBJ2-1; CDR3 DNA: TGTGCCAGCAGCCAACTAGCGGGAGTAACCAATGAGCAGTTCTTC; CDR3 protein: CASSQLAGVTNEQFF
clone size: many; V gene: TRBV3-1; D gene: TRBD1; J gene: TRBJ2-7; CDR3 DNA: TGTGCCAGCAGCCAAGAAGGACAGGGGGCTTCCTACTACGAGCAGTACTTC; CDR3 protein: CASSQEGQGASYYEQYF
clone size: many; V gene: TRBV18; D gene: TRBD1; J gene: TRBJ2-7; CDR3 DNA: TGTGCCAGCTCACGTCCCGGGACAGGGCCCTACGAGCAGTACTTC; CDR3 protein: CASSRPGTGPYEQYF
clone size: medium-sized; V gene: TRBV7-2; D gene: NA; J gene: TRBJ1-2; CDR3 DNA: TGTGCCAGCAGCTTAGGGGGAGGGGCTTCCTATGGCTACACCTTC; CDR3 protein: CASSLGGGASYGYTF
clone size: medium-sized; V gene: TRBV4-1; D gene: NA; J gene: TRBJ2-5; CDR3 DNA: TGCGCCAGCAGCCAAGTATGGAACCCCGGGGTAACAGAAGAGACCCAGTACTTC; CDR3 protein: CASSQVWNPGVTEETQYF
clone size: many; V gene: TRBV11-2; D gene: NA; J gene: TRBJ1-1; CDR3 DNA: TGTGCCAGCAGCCGTAGTCGTACGGAGAACACTGAAGCTTTCTTT; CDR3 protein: CASSRSRTENTEAFF
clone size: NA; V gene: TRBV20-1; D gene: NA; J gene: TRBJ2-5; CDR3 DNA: TGCAGTGCTAGACCAAACCACCGGACAGACCAAGAGACCCAGTACTTC; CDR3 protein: CSARPNHRTDQETQYF
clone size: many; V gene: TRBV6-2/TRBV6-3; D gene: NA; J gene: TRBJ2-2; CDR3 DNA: TGTGCCAGCAGGGATTTAACAGGGTCTGCCGGGGAGCTGTTTTTT; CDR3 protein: CASRDLTGSAGELFF
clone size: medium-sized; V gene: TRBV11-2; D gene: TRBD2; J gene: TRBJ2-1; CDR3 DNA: TGTGCCAGCAGCCTCAACCCGGGACTAGCGGCTGGGCATGAGCAGTTCTTC; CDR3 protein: CASSLNPGLAAGHEQFF
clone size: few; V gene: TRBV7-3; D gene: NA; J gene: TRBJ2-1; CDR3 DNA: TGTGCCAGCAGCTTAACTAGTGGGAGCAATGAGCAGTTCTTC; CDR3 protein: CASSLTSGSNEQFF
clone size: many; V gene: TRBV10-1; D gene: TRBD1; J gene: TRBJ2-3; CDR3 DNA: TGCGCCAGCAGTGCGGGGACAGCACATGGGGATACGCAGTATTTT; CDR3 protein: CASSAGTAHGDTQYF
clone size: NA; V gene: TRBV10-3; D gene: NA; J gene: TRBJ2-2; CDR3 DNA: TGTGCCAACAGTGAAGGGCTCTCTAACACCGGGGAGCTGTTTTTT; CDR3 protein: CANSEGLSNTGELFF
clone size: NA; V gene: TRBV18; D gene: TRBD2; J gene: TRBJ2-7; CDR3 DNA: TGTGCCAGCTCCCCGGGACTAGCGGGAGAACGCGAGCAGTACTTC; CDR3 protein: CASSPGLAGEREQYF
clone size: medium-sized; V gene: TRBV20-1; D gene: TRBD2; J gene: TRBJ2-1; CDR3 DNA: TGCAGTGCTAGAGATCCCAGCGGGAGCTTCAGAGATGAGCAGTTCTTC; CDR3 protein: CSARDPSGSFRDEQFF
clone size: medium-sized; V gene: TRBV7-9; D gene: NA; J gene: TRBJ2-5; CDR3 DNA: TGTGCCAGCAGCTTAGCGGGACTTCAAGAGACCCAGTACTTC; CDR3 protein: CASSLAGLQETQYF
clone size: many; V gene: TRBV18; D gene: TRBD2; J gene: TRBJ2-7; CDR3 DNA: TGTGCCAGCTCACCACGCTCCGGGGGGGGTTACGAGCAGTACTTC; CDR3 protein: CASSPRSGGGYEQYF
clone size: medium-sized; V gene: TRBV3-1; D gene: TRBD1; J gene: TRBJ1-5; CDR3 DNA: TGTGCCAGCAGCCAAGATCACAGGGGAGGTCAGCCCCAGCATTTT; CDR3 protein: CASSQDHRGGQPQHF
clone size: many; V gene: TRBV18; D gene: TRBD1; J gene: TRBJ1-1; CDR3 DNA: TGTGCCAGCTCACTACAGGGGGCGGTGAACACTGAAGCTTTCTTT; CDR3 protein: CASSLQGAVNTEAFF
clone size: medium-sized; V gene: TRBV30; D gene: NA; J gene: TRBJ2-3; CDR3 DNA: TGTGCCTGGAGAGGGGCAGGAACAGATACGCAGTATTTT; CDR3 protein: CAWRGAGTDTQYF
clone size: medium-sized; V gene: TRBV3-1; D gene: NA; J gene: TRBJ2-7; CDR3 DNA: TGTGCCAGCAGCCAAGATTCGTCGACGAGAGAGCAGTACTTC; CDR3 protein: CASSQDSSTREQYF
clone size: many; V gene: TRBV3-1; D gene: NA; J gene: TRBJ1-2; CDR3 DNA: TGTGCCAGCAGCCAAGTTGGCTATGGCTACACCTTC; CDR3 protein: CASSQVGYGYTF
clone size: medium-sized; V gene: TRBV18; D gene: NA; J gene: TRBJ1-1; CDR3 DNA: TGTGCCAGCTCATTATTGGACGGGATCATGAACACTGAAGCTTTCTTT; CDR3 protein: CASSLLDGIMNTEAFF
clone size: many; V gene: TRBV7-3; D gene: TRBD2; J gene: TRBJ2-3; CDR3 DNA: TGTGCCAGCAGCTCCCTAGCGGGAGTGGGAGATACGCAGTATTTT; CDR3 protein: CASSSLAGVGDTQYF
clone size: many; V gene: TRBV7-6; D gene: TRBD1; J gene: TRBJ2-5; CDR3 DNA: TGTGCCAGCAGCTTAGGGAATACAGGGGTCCCAGAGACCCAGTACTTC; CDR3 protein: CASSLGNTGVPETQYF
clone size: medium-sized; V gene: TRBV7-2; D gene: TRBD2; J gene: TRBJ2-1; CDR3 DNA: TGTGCCAGCAGGAGGACTAGCGTCGAGGGTGAGCAGTTCTTC; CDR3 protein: CASRRTSVEGEQFF
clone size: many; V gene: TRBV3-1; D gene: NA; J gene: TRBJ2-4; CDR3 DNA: TGTGCCAGCAGCCAAGATATGGTTTCGGCCAAAAACATTCAGTACTTC; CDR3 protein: CASSQDMVSAKNIQYF
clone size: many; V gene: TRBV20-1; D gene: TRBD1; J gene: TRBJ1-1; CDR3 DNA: TGCAGTGCTAAGTCCGGGACAGGGGTTTTAAACACTGAAGCTTTCTTT; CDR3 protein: CSAKSGTGVLNTEAFF
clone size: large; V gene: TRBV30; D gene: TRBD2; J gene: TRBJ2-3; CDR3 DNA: TGTGCCTGGAGTAAGCGGGAGAGCACAGATACGCAGTATTTT; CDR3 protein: CAWSKRESTDTQYF
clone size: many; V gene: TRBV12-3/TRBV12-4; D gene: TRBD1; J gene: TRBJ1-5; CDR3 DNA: TGTGCCAGCAGTCTAACAGGGGTCGCTCAGCCCCAGCATTTT; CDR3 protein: CASSLTGVAQPQHF
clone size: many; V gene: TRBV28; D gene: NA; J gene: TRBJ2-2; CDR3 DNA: TGTGCCAGCACCGCAGGGGGGCGCGACACCGGGGAGCTGTTTTTT; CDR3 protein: CASTAGGRDTGELFF
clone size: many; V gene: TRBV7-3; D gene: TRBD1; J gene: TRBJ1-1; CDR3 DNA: TGTGCCAGCAGCCTACAGGGGGAGACTGAAGCTTTCTTT; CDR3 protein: CASSLQGETEAFF
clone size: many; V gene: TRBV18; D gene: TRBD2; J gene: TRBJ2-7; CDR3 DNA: TGTGCCAGCTCCAAGACTAGCGGGAGGGCAGGAGGGAACGAGCAGTACTTC; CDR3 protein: CASSKTSGRAGGNEQYF
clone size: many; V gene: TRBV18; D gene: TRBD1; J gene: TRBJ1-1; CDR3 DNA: TGTGCCAGCTCCCTCGGGACAGGAGATAGGGAAGCTTTCTTT; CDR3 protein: CASSLGTGDREAFF
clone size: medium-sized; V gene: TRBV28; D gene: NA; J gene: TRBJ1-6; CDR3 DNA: TGTGCCAGCATCTTCACCCGGGGGGGATCACCCCTCCACTTT; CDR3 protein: CASIFTRGGSPLHF
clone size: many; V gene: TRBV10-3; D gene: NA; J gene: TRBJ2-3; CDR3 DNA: TGTGCCATCAGTGTGGGGGGAGGAAGAACAGATACGCAGTATTTT; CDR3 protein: CAISVGGGRTDTQYF
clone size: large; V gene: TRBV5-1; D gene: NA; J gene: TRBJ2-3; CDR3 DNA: TGCGCCAGCAGCTTAGGGTCGAACCCAGATACGCAGTATTTT; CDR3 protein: CASSLGSNPDTQYF
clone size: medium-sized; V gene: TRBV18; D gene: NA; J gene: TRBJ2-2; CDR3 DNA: TGTGCCAGCTCACCGCTGACAGGGACTCCCACCGGGGAGCTGTTTTTT; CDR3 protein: CASSPLTGTPTGELFF
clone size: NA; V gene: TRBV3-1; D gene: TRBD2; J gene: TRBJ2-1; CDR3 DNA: TGTGCCAGCAGCCACGGCGGGACTAGCGGATACAATGAGCAGTTCTTC; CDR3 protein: CASSHGGTSGYNEQFF